This is a list of T cell receptor beta chains from one sample in a study of T cells in Graves' hyperthyroidism and ophthalmopathy. TCRdb re-analysed the multiplex PCR reads in MiXCR, keeping a single row per CDR3 protein. Here the sample spans roughly 500,000 distinct CDR3 sequences, around 46% being singletons. Sequencing input: peripheral blood or thyroid tissue (not recorded which). These receptors were taken from an adult woman with Graves' disease, either hyperthyroidism or ophthalmopathy (not recorded which). CDR3s include the opening cysteine and the closing phenylalanine or tryptophan. The D gene is left open where the match is weak. Some rows have no size entry. The others give once, few or many, or a class for an expanded clone.

clone_size j_call d_call v_call cdr3_aa cdr3_nt
. TRBJ2-1 . TRBV20-1 CSDVIYNEQFF TGCAGTGACGTGATCTACAATGAGCAGTTCTTC
many TRBJ2-7 TRBD1 TRBV7-8 CASSLNPVRTGWSYEQYF TGTGCCAGCAGCTTAAACCCAGTCCGGACAGGGTGGTCCTACGAGCAGTACTTC
. TRBJ2-5 . TRBV7-2 CANSPGWQGQTQYF TGTGCCAACAGCCCCGGGTGGCAGGGCCAGACCCAGTACTTC
. TRBJ1-2 . TRBV2 CASRAFRATSGNTF TGTGCCAGCAGAGCATTCCGCGCGACCTCTGGAAACACCTTC
many TRBJ1-6 . TRBV10-3 CAISVYRNSPLHF TGTGCCATCAGTGTTTACAGGAATTCACCCCTCCACTTT
many TRBJ2-5 . TRBV2 CASRNAETQYF TGTGCCAGCAGGAACGCGGAGACCCAGTACTTC
. TRBJ1-1 . TRBV29-1 CSVEYGLPNTEAFF TGCAGCGTTGAATATGGCCTGCCGAACACTGAAGCTTTCTTT
many TRBJ2-7 TRBD1 TRBV5-8 CASSSPTGDYEQYF TGTGCCAGCAGCTCTCCGACAGGGGACTACGAGCAGTACTTC
. TRBJ1-5 TRBD1 TRBV20-1 CSAGRQGIQPQHF TGCAGTGCCGGAAGACAGGGAATTCAGCCCCAGCATTTT
once TRBJ1-5 . TRBV19 CASTDDDQPQHF TGTGCCAGTACGGACGACGATCAGCCCCAGCATTTT
. TRBJ1-1 . TRBV9 CASSATVQTEAFF TGTGCCAGCAGCGCCACCGTCCAAACTGAAGCTTTCTTT
many TRBJ2-7 . TRBV5-1 CASTLGNPYYEQYF TGCGCCAGCACCCTTGGGAATCCCTACTACGAGCAGTACTTC
. TRBJ1-1 . TRBV14 CASSQDLGRVNTEAFF TGTGCCAGCAGCCAAGATCTAGGACGCGTCAACACTGAAGCTTTCTTT
many TRBJ1-6 . TRBV11-2 CASRPRGSSYNSPLHF TGTGCCAGCAGACCCCGGGGGAGCTCCTATAATTCACCCCTCCACTTT
many TRBJ1-5 . TRBV7-2 CASSLGQDTWKPQHF TGTGCCAGCAGCTTGGGGCAGGATACTTGGAAGCCCCAGCATTTT
once TRBJ2-5 . TRBV20-1 CSAGRETQYF TGCAGTGCTGGCCGGGAGACCCAGTACTTC
many TRBJ1-2 . TRBV12-3/TRBV12-4 CASSPLAGGDYGYTF TGTGCCAGCAGTCCGCTTGCGGGGGGCGACTATGGCTACACCTTC
few TRBJ2-3 TRBD1 TRBV12-3/TRBV12-4 CASSLRQGSDTQYF TGTGCCAGCAGTCTCCGACAGGGGTCAGATACGCAGTATTTT
many TRBJ2-7 . TRBV4-1 CASSQSVQGVYEQYF TGCGCCAGCAGCCAATCTGTACAGGGCGTCTACGAGCAGTACTTC
. TRBJ1-5 . TRBV5-4 CASSFRVQETQHF TGTGCCAGCAGCTTCAGGGTCCAAGAGACCCAGCATTTT
many TRBJ2-2 TRBD2 TRBV7-2 CASTLRLAGVVGELFF TGTGCCAGCACCCTCCGACTAGCGGGAGTAGTCGGGGAGCTGTTTTTT
. TRBJ1-4 TRBD1 TRBV20-1 CSAHIQGGREKLFF TGCAGTGCTCACATCCAGGGGGGTCGTGAAAAACTGTTTTTT
. TRBJ1-1 . TRBV7-9 CASSRSGGFGTEAFF TGTGCCAGCAGCCGAAGCGGAGGATTTGGCACTGAAGCTTTCTTT
many TRBJ2-7 . TRBV2 CASNTDAYEQYF TGTGCCAGCAATACAGATGCCTACGAGCAGTACTTC
many TRBJ1-2 . TRBV19 CASRPWEGFSYGYTF TGTGCCAGTAGGCCTTGGGAGGGATTCTCCTATGGCTACACCTTC
many TRBJ1-1 . TRBV7-9 CASSPEGRRTEAFF TGTGCCAGCAGCCCGGAGGGTCGGAGGACTGAAGCTTTCTTT
few TRBJ1-1 TRBD1 TRBV25-1 CASSDLTGLNTEAFF TGTGCCAGCAGTGATCTGACAGGGTTGAACACTGAAGCTTTCTTT
. TRBJ1-1 . TRBV13 CASSLGISSGRGTEAFF TGTGCCAGCAGCTTAGGAATCTCGTCGGGGAGGGGCACTGAAGCTTTCTTT
once TRBJ2-2 TRBD1 TRBV9 CASSTRQGRGTGELFF TGTGCCAGCAGCACTCGACAGGGAAGGGGCACCGGGGAGCTGTTTTTT
. TRBJ1-1 . TRBV2 CASSEAGTTLAFF TGTGCCAGCAGTGAAGCGGGGACAACTTTGGCTTTCTTT
many TRBJ1-2 . TRBV9 CASSPGYKGGGYTF TGTGCCAGCAGCCCAGGGTACAAGGGAGGAGGCTACACCTTC
many TRBJ1-5 . TRBV30 CAWSVRGDQPQHF TGTGCCTGGAGTGTACGGGGTGATCAGCCCCAGCATTTT
many TRBJ1-2 . TRBV14 CASSQFRYGYTF TGTGCCAGCAGCCAATTCCGGTATGGCTACACCTTC
few TRBJ1-1 TRBD1 TRBV29-1 CSVEGDRGTEAFF TGCAGCGTTGAAGGGGACAGGGGTACTGAAGCTTTCTTT
many TRBJ2-5 . TRBV7-9 CASSQNRGSGETQYF TGTGCCAGCAGCCAGAATCGGGGTAGTGGGGAGACCCAGTACTTC
few TRBJ2-5 TRBD1 TRBV29-1 CSVRDRAGETQYF TGCAGCGTCAGGGACAGGGCTGGTGAGACCCAGTACTTC
. TRBJ1-4 . TRBV6-1 CASRGLGSEKLFF TGTGCCAGCAGGGGCCTTGGGAGTGAAAAACTGTTTTTT
many TRBJ2-7 . TRBV12-3/TRBV12-4 CASSLAQGGDEQYF TGTGCCAGCAGTTTAGCACAGGGCGGGGACGAGCAGTACTTC
few TRBJ1-1 TRBD1 TRBV7-8 CASRVGTGNTEAFF TGTGCCAGCAGAGTTGGGACAGGTAACACTGAAGCTTTCTTT
many TRBJ1-3 . TRBV5-8 CASSPDLITGNTIYF TGTGCCAGCAGCCCCGACCTAATCACTGGAAACACCATATATTTT
many TRBJ2-7 . TRBV18 CASSPPGPSEQYF TGTGCCAGCTCACCCCCAGGTCCTAGCGAGCAGTACTTC
. TRBJ2-7 . TRBV7-9 CAGSLANRVERYF TGTGCCGGCAGCTTAGCTAACAGGGTCGAGCGGTACTTC
many TRBJ2-7 . TRBV7-8 CASSLRRQGGDEQYF TGTGCCAGCAGCTTAAGGAGGCAGGGGGGCGACGAGCAGTACTTC
. TRBJ1-1 TRBD1 TRBV29-1 CSLKQGSMNTEAFF TGCAGCTTAAAACAGGGGAGCATGAACACTGAAGCTTTCTTT
many TRBJ2-7 . TRBV7-6 CASSQTGPSSEQYF TGTGCCAGCAGCCAGACGGGACCGTCCTCCGAGCAGTACTTC
many TRBJ2-5 . TRBV13 CASSPPEPPRKTQYF TGTGCCAGCAGCCCCCCCGAACCACCTAGGAAGACCCAGTACTTC
. TRBJ1-2 TRBD1 TRBV6-6 CASSQDTGVHYGYTF TGTGCCAGCAGTCAAGATACAGGGGTGCACTATGGCTACACCTTC
many TRBJ2-5 . TRBV9 CASSVVGLLQETQYF TGTGCCAGCAGCGTAGTTGGTCTCCTCCAAGAGACCCAGTACTTC